What follows describes a single T cell receptor (beta chain). The antigen remains undetermined. The data originate from a study of shared clonotypes between healthy human individuals. Study results and limitations: Non-shared clonotypes had lower generation probabilities than clonotypes shared by all four sorted-subset donors. Sharing of clonotypes among donors was expected to vary with sequencing depth. Across subsets, estimated richness was generally greater for naive than for memory populations.

Assay used: immunoSEQ multiplex PCR; TCRdb lists only in-frame clones, some missing. Altogether 1.5 million to 2.5 million clones are present, approximately 95% being singletons, with the ten largest covering 0.95% to 1.5%. Naive-designated CD8 cells lacked CD45RO, were positively enriched for CCR7, and omitted terminally differentiated effector memory CD45RA+ cells. Germline V CDR1 and CDR2: SGHNT, YYREEE (reference sequence). Trimming removed 4 bases at V and 1 base at J, with 14 bases between. CDR3 length equals 15 residues. The rearrangement links TRBV5-4 to TRBJ2-5; D perhaps matches TRBD1 (6 bases). The clonotype comes from a man aged 18 to 30 in good health. The sequenced material came from naive CD8+ T cells sorted from blood. Here the CDR3 DNA reads TGTGCCAGCAGCACGACAGGAACCCTCCAAGAGACCCAGTACTTC. This gives the protein CASSTTGTLQETQYF. The entire variable domain, with the rest obtained from reference TRBV5-4 and TRBJ2-5, is as follows: ETGVTQSPTHLIKTRGQQVTLRCSSQSGHNTVSWYQQALGQGPQFIFQYYREEENGRGNFPPRFSGLQFPNYSSELNVNALELDDSALYLCASSTTGTLQETQYFGPGTRLLVL.